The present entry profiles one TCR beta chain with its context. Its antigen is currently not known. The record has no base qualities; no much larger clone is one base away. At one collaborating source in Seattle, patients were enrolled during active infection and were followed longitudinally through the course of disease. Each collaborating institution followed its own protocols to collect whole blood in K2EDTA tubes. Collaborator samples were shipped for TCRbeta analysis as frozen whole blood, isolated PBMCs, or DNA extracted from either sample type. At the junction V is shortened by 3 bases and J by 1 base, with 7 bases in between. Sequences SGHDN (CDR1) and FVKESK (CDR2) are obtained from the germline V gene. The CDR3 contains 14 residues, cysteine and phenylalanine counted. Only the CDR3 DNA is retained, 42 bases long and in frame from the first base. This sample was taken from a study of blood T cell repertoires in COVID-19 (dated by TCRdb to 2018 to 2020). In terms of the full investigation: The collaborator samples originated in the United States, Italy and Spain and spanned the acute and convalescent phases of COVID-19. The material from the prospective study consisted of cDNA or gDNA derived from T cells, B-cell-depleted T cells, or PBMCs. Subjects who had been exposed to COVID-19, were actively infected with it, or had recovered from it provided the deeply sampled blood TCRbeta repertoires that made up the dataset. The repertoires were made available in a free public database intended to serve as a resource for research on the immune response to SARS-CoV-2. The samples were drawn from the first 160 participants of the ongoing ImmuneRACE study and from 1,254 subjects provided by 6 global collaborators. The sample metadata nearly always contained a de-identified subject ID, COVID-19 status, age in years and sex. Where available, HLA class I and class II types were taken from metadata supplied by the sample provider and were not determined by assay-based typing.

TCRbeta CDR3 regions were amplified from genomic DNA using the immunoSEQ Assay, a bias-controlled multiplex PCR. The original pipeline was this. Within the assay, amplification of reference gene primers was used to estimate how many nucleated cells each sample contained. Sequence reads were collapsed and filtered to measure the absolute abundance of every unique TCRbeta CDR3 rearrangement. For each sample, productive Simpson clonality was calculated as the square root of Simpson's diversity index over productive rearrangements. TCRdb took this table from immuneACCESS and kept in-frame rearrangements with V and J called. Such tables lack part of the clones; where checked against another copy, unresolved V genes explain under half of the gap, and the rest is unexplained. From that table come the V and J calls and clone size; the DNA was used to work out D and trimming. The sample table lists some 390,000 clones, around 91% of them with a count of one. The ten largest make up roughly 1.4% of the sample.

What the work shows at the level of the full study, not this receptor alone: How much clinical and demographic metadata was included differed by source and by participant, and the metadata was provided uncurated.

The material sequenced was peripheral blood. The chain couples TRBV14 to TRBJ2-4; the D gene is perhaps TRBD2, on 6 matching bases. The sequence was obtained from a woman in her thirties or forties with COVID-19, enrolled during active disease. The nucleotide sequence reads TGTGCCAGCAGCCAGGCGGGGGCCAAAAACATTCAGTACTTC. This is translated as CASSQAGAKNIQYF. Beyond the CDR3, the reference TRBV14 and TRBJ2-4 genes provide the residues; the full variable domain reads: EAGVTQFPSHSVIEKGQTVTLRCDPISGHDNLYWYRRVMGKEIKFLLHFVKESKQDESGMPNNRFLAERTGGTYSTLKVQPAELEDSGVYFCASSQAGAKNIQYFGAGTRLSVL.